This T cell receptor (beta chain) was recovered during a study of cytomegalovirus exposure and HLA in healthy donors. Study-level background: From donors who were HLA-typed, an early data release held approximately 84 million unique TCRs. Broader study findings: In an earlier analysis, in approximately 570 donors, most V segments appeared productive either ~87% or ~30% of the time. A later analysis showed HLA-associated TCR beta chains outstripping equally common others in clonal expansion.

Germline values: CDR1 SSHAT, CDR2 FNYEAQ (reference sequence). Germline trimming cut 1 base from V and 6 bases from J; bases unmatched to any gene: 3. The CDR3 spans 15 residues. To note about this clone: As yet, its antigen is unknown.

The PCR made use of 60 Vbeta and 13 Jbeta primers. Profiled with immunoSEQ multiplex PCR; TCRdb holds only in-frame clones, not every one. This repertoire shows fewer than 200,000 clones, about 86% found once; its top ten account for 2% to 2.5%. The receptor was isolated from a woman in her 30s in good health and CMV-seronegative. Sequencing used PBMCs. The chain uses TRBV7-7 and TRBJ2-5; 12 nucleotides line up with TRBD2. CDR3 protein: CASSLGLAGVKTQYF. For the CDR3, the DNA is TGTGCCAGCAGCTTAGGACTAGCGGGGGTGAAGACCCAGTACTTC.